This entry describes one T cell receptor (beta chain). The antigen remains undetermined. The CDR3 totals 15 residues. The V gene's germline CDR1 is SGHAT and CDR2 FQNNGV. The ends were cut back, 5 bases at V and 2 bases at J, with 15 bases in the middle. TCRdb keeps only in-frame clones here, not all; method: immunoSEQ multiplex PCR. The data show some 15,000 clones, with approximately 81% seen just once and over 8.5% held by the top ten. The data are from a study of immune cell composition in non-small cell lung cancer. Study-level results: Squamous lung tumours showed higher top 10 clone scores and clonality than adenocarcinomas.

The receptor comes from a human donor with non-small cell lung cancer. J is TRBJ1-1 and V is TRBV11-2; a possible D gene is TRBD1 (6 bases). The source material was lung tumor tissue. The CDR3 loop reads CASSQLTGSNTEAFF. The CDR3 bases are TGTGCCAGCAGCCAACTGACAGGCTCCAACACTGAAGCTTTCTTT. The variable domain in full, completed from reference TRBV11-2 and TRBJ1-1, reads EAGVAQSPRYKIIEKRQSVAFWCNPISGHATLYWYQQILGQGPKLLIQFQNNGVVDDSQLPKDRFSAERLKGVDSTLKIQPAKLEDSAVYLCASSQLTGSNTEAFFGQGTRLTVV.